This paragraph reports one TCR beta chain. Its antigen is currently unknown. Germline V gene lookup returns CDR1 LNHNV and CDR2 YYDKDF (reference sequence). V was shortened by 3 bases and J by 3 bases, with 6 bases between the two germline ends. The CDR3 consists of 12 residues. Measured with immunoSEQ multiplex PCR; TCRdb has only the in-frame clones, and not every one. The sample carries 7,600 or so clones, around 69% recorded once. This sample is drawn from a study of neoadjuvant anti-PD-1 for oral cavity cancer. Across the whole study: Non-progressing patients received a fourth nivolumab dose near day 43, then surgery on days 50-56.

Study-level findings and limits: Treg/Th17 ratio rose with pretreatment blood and fell with post-treatment tumor TCRbeta clonality.

Specified time point: after neoadjuvant nivolumab, at surgical resection. No culture or expansion preceded analysis of these blood cells. This clonotype was obtained from a person aged 40-85 years with oral cavity squamous cell carcinoma. V gene TRBV15 combines with J gene TRBJ2-7; D unresolved. The sample here was PBMCs, taken after nivolumab (anti-PD-1) treatment. CDR3 loop: CATSRDRYEQYF. CDR3 DNA sequence: TGTGCCACCAGCAGGGACCGCTACGAGCAGTACTTC. The entire variable domain, with the rest obtained from reference TRBV15 and TRBJ2-7, is as follows: DAMVIQNPRYQVTQFGKPVTLSCSQTLNHNVMYWYQQKSSQAPKLLFHYYDKDFNNEADTPDNFQSRRPNTSFCFLDIRSPGLGDTAMYLCATSRDRYEQYFGPGTRLTVT.